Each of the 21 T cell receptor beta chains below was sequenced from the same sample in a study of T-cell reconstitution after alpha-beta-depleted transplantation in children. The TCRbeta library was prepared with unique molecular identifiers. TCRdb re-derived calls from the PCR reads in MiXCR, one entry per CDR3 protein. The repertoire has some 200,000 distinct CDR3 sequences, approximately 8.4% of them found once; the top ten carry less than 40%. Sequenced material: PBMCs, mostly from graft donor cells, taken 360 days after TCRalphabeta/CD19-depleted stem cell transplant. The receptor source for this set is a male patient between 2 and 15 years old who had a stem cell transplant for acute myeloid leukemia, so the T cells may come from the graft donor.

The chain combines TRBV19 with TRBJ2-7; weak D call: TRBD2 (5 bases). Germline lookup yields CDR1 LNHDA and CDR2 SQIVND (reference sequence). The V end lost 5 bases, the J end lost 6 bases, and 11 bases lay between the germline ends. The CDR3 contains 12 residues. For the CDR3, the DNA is TGTGCCAGTAGTCCCGGACGGGGCGAGCAGTACTTC. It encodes CASSPGRGEQYF. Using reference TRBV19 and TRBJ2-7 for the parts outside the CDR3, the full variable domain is DGGITQSPKYLFRKEGQNVTLSCEQNLNHDAMYWYRQDPGQGLRLIYYSQIVNDFQKGDIAEGYSVSREKKESFPLTVTSAQKNPTAFYLCASSPGRGEQYFGPGTRLTVT.

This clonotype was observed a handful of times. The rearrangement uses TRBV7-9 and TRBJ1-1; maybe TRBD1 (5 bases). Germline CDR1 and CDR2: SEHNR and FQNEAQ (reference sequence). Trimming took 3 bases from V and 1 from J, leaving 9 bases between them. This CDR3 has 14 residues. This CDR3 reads CASSLSTGNTEAFF. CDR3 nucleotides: TGTGCCAGCAGCTTGTCCACAGGGAACACTGAAGCTTTCTTT.

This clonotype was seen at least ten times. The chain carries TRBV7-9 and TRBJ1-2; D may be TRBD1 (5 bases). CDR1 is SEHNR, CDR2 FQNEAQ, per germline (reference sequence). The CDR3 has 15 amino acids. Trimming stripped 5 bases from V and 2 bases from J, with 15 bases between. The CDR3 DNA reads TGTGCCAGCAGCCGCGACAGCGGCGAGAACTATGGCTACACCTTC. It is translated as CASSRDSGENYGYTF. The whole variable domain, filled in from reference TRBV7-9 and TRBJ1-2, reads DTGVSQNPRHKITKRGQNVTFRCDPISEHNRLYWYRQTLGQGPEFLTYFQNEAQLEKSRLLSDRFSAERPKGSFSTLEIQRTEQGDSAMYLCASSRDSGENYGYTFGSGTRLTVV.

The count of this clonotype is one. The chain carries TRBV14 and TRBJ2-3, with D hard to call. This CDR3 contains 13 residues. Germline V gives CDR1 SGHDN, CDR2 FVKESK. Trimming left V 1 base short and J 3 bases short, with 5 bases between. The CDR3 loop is CASSQVVTDTQYF. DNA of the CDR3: TGTGCCAGCAGCCAAGTCGTGACAGATACGCAGTATTTT.

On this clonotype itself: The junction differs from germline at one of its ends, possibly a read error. CDR3 protein: CAGSSPGGDTQYF. CDR3 nucleotides: TGCGCCGGCAGCTCACCGGGTGGAGATACGCAGTATTTT. The chain has TRBV5-1 and TRBJ2-3; D gene ambiguous. Per germline, CDR1 SGHRS and CDR2 YFSETQ. This CDR3 comprises 13 residues.

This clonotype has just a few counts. CDR3 nucleotide sequence: TGTGCCAGCAGCCAAGATTTCTGGGGATTTCCGTACTTC. Amino acid sequence: CASSQDFWGFPYF. This sequence joins TRBV3-1 and TRBJ2-7; D remains ambiguous. This CDR3 has 13 amino acids. The V gene's germline CDR1 is LGHDT and CDR2 YNNKEL (reference sequence). Trimming left V 0 bases short and J 12 bases short, with 15 bases between.

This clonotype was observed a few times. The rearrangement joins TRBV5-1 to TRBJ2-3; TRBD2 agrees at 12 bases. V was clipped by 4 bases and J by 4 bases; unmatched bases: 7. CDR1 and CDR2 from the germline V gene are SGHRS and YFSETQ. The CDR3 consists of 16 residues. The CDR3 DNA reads TGCGCCAGCAGCAGAGGACTAGCGGGGCTGGCAGATACGCAGTATTTT. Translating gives CASSRGLAGLADTQYF.

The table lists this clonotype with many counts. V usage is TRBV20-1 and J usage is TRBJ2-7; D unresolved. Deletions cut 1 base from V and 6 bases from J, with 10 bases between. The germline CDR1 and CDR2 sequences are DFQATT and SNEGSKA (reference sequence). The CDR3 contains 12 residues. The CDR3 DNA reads TGCAGTGCTAGAGCGGGCGGTACCGAGCAGTACGTC. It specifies CSARAGGTEQYV.

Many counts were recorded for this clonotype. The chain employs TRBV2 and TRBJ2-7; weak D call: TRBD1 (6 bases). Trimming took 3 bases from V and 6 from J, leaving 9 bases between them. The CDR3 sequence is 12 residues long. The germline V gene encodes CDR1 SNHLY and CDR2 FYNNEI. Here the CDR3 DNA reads TGTGCCAGCAGTGATGAAGGGGGCGAGCAGTACGTC. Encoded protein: CASSDEGGEQYV.

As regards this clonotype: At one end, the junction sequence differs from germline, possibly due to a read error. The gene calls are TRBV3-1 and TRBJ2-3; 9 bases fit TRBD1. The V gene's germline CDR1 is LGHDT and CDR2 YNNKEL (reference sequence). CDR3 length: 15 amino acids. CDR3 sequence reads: CACSQDGTGRFTQYF. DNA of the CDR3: TGTGCCTGCAGCCAGGACGGGACAGGGCGGTTTACGCAGTATTTT.

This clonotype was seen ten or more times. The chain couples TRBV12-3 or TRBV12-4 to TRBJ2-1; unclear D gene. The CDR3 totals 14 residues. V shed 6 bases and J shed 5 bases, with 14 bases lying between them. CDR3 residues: CASRPLGSDNEQFF. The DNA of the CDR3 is TGTGCCAGCAGGCCCCTGGGATCCGACAATGAGCAGTTCTTC.

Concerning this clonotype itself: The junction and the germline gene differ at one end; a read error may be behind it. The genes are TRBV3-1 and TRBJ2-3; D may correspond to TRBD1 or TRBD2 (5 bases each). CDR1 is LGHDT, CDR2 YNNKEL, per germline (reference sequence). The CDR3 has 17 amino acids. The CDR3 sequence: CATSQARDGTFTDTQYF. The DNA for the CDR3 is TGTGCCACCAGCCAAGCCCGGGACGGCACTTTCACAGATACGCAGTATTTT.

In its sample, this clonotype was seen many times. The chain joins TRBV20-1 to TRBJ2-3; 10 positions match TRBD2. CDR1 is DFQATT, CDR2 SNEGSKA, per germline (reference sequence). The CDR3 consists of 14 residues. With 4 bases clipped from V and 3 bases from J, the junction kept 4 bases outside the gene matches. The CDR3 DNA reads TGCAGTGCTACAGCGGGAGGGCCGACAGATACGCAGTATTTT. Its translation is CSATAGGPTDTQYF.

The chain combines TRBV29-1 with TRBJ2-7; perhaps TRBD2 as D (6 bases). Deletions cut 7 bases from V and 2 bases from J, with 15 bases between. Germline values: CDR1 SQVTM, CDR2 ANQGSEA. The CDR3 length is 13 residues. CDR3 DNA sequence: TGCAGCGCCGCGGGGAGGACTGCCTACGAGCAGTACTTC. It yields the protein CSAAGRTAYEQYF.

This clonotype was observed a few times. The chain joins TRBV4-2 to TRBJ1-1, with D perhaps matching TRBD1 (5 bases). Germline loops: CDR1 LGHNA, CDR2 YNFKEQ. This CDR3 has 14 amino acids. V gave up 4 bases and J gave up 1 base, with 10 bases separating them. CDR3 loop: CASSPGGENTEAFF. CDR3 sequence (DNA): TGTGCCAGCAGCCCCGGGGGGGAGAACACTGAAGCTTTCTTT.

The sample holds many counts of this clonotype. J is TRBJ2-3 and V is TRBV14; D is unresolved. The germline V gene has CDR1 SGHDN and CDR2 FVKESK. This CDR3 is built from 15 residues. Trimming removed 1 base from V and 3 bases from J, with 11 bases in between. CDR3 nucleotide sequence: TGTGCCAGCAGCCAAGGGGGTGTATTGACAGATACGCAGTATTTT. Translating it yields CASSQGGVLTDTQYF.

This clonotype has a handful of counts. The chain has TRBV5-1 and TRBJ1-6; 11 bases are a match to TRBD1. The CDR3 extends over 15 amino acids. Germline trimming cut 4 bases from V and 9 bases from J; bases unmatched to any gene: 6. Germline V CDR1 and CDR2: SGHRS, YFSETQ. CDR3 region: CASSPQDRGLSPLHF. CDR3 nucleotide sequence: TGCGCCAGCAGCCCCCAGGACAGGGGGCTTTCACCCCTCCACTTT. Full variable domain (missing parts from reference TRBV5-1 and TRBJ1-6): KAGVTQTPRYLIKTRGQQVTLSCSPISGHRSVSWYQQTPGQGLQFLFEYFSETQRNKGNFPGRFSGRQFSNSRSEMNVSTLELGDSALYLCASSPQDRGLSPLHFGNGTRLTVT.

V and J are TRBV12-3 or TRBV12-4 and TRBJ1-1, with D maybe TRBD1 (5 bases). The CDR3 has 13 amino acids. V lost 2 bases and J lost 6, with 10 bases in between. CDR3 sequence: CASSLWGPPEAFF. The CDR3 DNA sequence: TGTGCCAGCAGTTTATGGGGCCCCCCTGAAGCTTTCTTT.

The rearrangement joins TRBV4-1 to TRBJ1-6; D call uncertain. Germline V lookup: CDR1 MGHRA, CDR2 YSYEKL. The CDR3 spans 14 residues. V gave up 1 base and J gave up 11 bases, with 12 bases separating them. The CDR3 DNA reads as TGCGCCAGCAGCCAAGTTTTGACGGCAGCACCCCTCCACTTT. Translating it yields CASSQVLTAAPLHF.

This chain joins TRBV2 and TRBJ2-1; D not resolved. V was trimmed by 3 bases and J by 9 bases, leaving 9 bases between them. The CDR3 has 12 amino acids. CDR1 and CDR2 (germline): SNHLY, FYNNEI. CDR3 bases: TGTGCCAGCAGTGAGTTGTGGGGTGAGCAGTTCTTC. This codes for CASSELWGEQFF.

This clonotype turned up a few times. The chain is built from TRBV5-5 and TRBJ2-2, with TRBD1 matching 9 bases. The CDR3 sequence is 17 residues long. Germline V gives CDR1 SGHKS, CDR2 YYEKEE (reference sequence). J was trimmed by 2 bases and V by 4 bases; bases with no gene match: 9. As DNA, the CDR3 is TGTGCCAGCAGCATTTCGGGACAGGGAGCTAACACCGGGGAGCTGTTTTTT. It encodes CASSISGQGANTGELFF. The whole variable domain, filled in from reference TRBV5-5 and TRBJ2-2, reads DAGVTQSPTHLIKTRGQQVTLRCSPISGHKSVSWYQQVLGQGPQFIFQYYEKEERGRGNFPDRFSARQFPNYSSELNVNALLLGDSALYLCASSISGQGANTGELFFGEGSRLTVL.